This T cell receptor (beta chain) came from a study of OX40 agonist ivuxolimab in advanced cancers. For the study at large: Patients were given ivuxolimab, an antibody that agonizes OX40 (CD134). Study-wide results and caveats: Some nonresponders also had low normalized T-cell clonal expansion. People who partly responded at 0.1-3.0 mg/kg had some of the least clonal expansion seen. On average, a greater number of expanded clones characterised CD8+ T cells relative to CD4+.

This CDR3 is built from 11 residues. Germline V lookup: CDR1 DFQATT, CDR2 SNEGSKA (reference sequence). Deletions cut 8 bases from V and 7 bases from J, with 14 bases between. Only in-frame clones appear in the TCRdb table, and some are missing; sequencing was by immunoSEQ multiplex PCR. The sample carries 15,000 to 20,000 clones, 70% to 90% recorded once. As for this clone: As yet, its antigen is unknown.

This TCR was recovered from an adult with an advanced solid tumor such as melanoma, head and neck, liver or kidney cancer. The starting material was CD4+ or CD8+ T cells sorted from blood, obtained in a trial of the OX40 agonist ivuxolimab. The J gene is TRBJ1-2, the V gene TRBV20-1, with D unresolved. The CDR3 nucleotides are TGCAGTTCTGACAAATTGGGTGGCTACACCTTC. Its protein is CSSDKLGGYTF.